The T cell receptor beta chain under discussion was sequenced for a study of Ad26.COV2.S vaccination and SARS-CoV-2 variants. Study in general: Donor was one of the participants in the Ad26.COV2.S arm of the COV1001 trial. Ad26.COV2.S, an intramuscular injection, was given once or twice 56 days apart.

Trimming took 1 base from V and 3 from J, leaving 13 bases between them. This CDR3 is built from 16 residues. Germline V gene data show CDR1 as SGHTA and CDR2 as FQGNSA. The treatment here: 15 to 20 received Ad26.COV2.S at low or high dose, single or two shots; several received placebo; per-sample allocation not given. Each sample was drawn 63 days after the first injection (of vaccine or placebo). Sequencing used immunoSEQ multiplex PCR; TCRdb keeps in-frame clones, though not all of them. The sample lists about 680,000 clones; roughly 90% were seen once. This clonotype was obtained from a person aged 18-65 years who received the Ad26.COV2.S COVID-19 vaccine or a placebo. This chain links TRBV7-2 with TRBJ2-1, with a weak D call TRBD1 (6 bases). The sample here was peripheral blood, taken in a trial of Ad26.COV2.S vaccine versus placebo. The CDR3 region is CASSLVIGTLYNEQFF. The CDR3 DNA follows: TGTGCCAGCAGCTTAGTTATCGGGACACTCTACAATGAGCAGTTCTTC.